Sequencing of this T cell receptor (beta chain) was carried out in a study of CD8 T cells in Susac syndrome. Reverse transcription of about 0.45 to 1 ug RNA was carried out with random hexamers. Multiplex PCR with immunoSEQ amplified the TCR beta CDR3 across 54 Vbeta and 13 Jbeta. Each CDR3 protein gets one entry after TCRdb re-called the immunoSEQ multiplex PCR reads with MiXCR. The table has 350,000 to 550,000 distinct CDR3 sequences, more than 80% seen once. The study used treatment-naive patients who had stable or active relapsing-remitting disease as multiple sclerosis controls. This CDR3 has 18 amino acids. Germline values: CDR1 MGHRA, CDR2 YSYEKL. J lost 0 bases, V lost 2 bases, and 9 bases had no gene match.

Sequenced material: CD8+ T cells from PBMCs. This chain joins TRBV4-1 and TRBJ2-3, with TRBD1 identical over 9 bases. This clonotype was obtained from a human donor with multiple sclerosis. The CDR3 nucleotides are TGCGCCAGCAGCCAACTCCTAACCGGGACAGGGAGCACAGATACGCAGTATTTT. It encodes CASSQLLTGTGSTDTQYF.